Below, 5 T cell receptor beta chains from the same sample are listed, as sequenced in a study of healthy donors' naive CD4 and CD8 T cells. TCR libraries were built from 450 to 650 ng of total RNA by linear amplification. One entry per CDR3 protein, called by TCRdb with MiXCR from the reads. This table has about 180,000 distinct CDR3 sequences, over 60% appearing once. Material for sequencing was naive CD4+ and CD8+ T cells sorted from blood, pooled from several donors. These receptor sequences come from a pool of human donors in good health; the sample pools cells from several healthy donors.

The chain combines TRBV20-1 with TRBJ2-3; TRBD1 matches at 7 bases. The CDR3 is 13 residues long. Per germline, CDR1 DFQATT and CDR2 SNEGSKA (reference sequence). The V gene end was trimmed by 4 bases and the J gene end by 0 bases; junction bases not matched to a gene: 1. CDR3 sequence reads: CSAKQGSTDTQYF. For the CDR3, the DNA is TGCAGTGCTAAACAGGGGAGCACAGATACGCAGTATTTT.

This clonotype occurred once. This chain joins TRBV27 and TRBJ1-1; D perhaps matches TRBD1 (5 bases). CDR3 length: 13 residues. V dropped 5 bases and J dropped 5 bases, with 12 bases sitting between them. In germline, CDR1 is MNHEY, CDR2 SMNVEV (reference sequence). The CDR3 DNA reads TGTGCCAGCAGTACGTCAGGGATTACTGAAGCTTTCTTT. This translates into CASSTSGITEAFF.

There are a few counts of this clonotype. This chain uses TRBV5-1 with TRBJ1-6; possible D gene TRBD1, 5 bases. CDR1 is SGHRS, CDR2 YFSETQ, per germline. This CDR3 comprises 17 residues. Trimming left V 7 bases short and J 7 bases short, with 24 bases between. The chain's CDR3 is CASSKGDSILINSPLHF. DNA for the CDR3: TGCGCCAGCTCAAAAGGGGATTCGATCCTGATCAATTCACCCCTCCACTTT.

This clonotype showed up just once. DNA of the CDR3: TGTGCCAGCAGTTTATACACTAGCGGTTCCGGGGAGCTGTTTTTT. As protein: CASSLYTSGSGELFF. This sequence joins TRBV27 and TRBJ2-2, with TRBD2 matching over 8 bases. Trimming removed 1 base from V and 6 bases from J; junction bases left unmatched: 4. The CDR3 is 15 residues long. The germline CDR1 and CDR2 sequences are MNHEY and SMNVEV (reference sequence).

This chain links TRBV6-5 with TRBJ2-7; tentatively, D is TRBD1 (5 bases). Trimming shortened V by 2 bases and J by 2 bases, and 16 bases separated the two germline ends. This CDR3 has 16 amino acids. CDR1 is MNHEY and CDR2 is SVGAGI in the germline V gene. The DNA of the CDR3 is TGTGCCAGCAGTTACGGGGCACCCGTTGGGGCCTACGAGCAGTACTTC. It specifies CASSYGAPVGAYEQYF.